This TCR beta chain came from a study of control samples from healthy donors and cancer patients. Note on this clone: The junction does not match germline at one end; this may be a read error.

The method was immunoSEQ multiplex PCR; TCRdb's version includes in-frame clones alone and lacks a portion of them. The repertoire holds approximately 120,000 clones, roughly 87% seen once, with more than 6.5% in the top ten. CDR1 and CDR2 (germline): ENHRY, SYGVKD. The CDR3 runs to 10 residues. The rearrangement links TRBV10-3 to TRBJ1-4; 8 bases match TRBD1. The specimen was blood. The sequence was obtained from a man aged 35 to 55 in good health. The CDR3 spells CAIKGTGLAF. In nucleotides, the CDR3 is TGTGCCATCAAGGGGACAGGCCTTGCTTTT.